The 28 T cell receptor beta chains presented below share a single source sample, sequenced in a study of beta chain features in type 1 diabetes. Sequenced material consisted of expressed TCRB transcripts (all of the isolated RNA was reverse transcribed). Sequencing was performed with immunoSEQ multiplex PCR; in TCRdb, only in-frame clones are kept and a portion is missing. Here the sample spans hundreds of thousands of clones, 14% being singletons. The sequencing sample was made of naive CD4+ T cells from blood. The receptors derive from a man younger than 45 in good health.

The CDR3 here is CASSLEGYEQYV. The CDR3, as DNA: TGCGCCAGCAGCTTGGAGGGGTACGAGCAGTACGTC. The chain recombines TRBV5-1 with TRBJ2-7, with a weak D call TRBD1 (5 bases). Germline loops: CDR1 SGHRS, CDR2 YFSETQ. The CDR3 is 12 residues long. Trimming left V 0 bases short and J 4 bases short, with 5 bases between.

This clone was seen a handful of times. The rearrangement uses TRBV25-1 and TRBJ1-1; weak D call: TRBD1 (5 bases). V shed 5 bases and J shed 6 bases, with 7 bases lying between them. The CDR3 sequence is 11 residues long. Germline CDR1 MGHDK, CDR2 SYGVNS. Here the CDR3 DNA reads TGTGCCAGCAGTACGACAGCTGAAGCTTTCTTT. It specifies CASSTTAEAFF.

This clone was seen a few times. The chain recombines TRBV11-2 with TRBJ2-3, with 11 bases identical to TRBD2. Per germline, CDR1 SGHAT and CDR2 FQNNGV. CDR3 length: 17 residues. Trimming took 5 bases from V and 0 from J; bases not matched to a gene: 7. The CDR3 spells CASSLTSGGGSTDTQYF. DNA for the CDR3: TGTGCCAGCAGCCTCACTAGCGGGGGCGGGAGCACAGATACGCAGTATTTT.

In regard to this clone: Different DNA sequences within this sample yield the same CDR3. This sequence joins TRBV29-1 and TRBJ1-1; TRBD1 is a possible D gene (5 bases). The germline V gene encodes CDR1 SQVTM and CDR2 ANQGSEA. This CDR3 has 13 amino acids. Trimming cost V 4 bases and J 0 bases, with 9 bases left between them. The CDR3 coding sequence is TGCAGCGTTGTAAGGGGTTTGAACACTGAAGCTTTCTTT. This sequence encodes CSVVRGLNTEAFF. The variable domain in full, completed from reference TRBV29-1 and TRBJ1-1, reads SAVISQKPSRDICQRGTSLTIQCQVDSQVTMMFWYRQQPGQSLTLIATANQGSEATYESGFVIDKFPISRPNLTFSTLTVSNMSPEDSSIYLCSVVRGLNTEAFFGQGTRLTVV.

The V and J genes are TRBV28 and TRBJ2-3; a possible D gene is TRBD1 (6 bases). Germline CDR1 is MDHEN and CDR2 is SYDVKM. CDR3 length: 14 amino acids. V lost 2 bases and J 1 base, leaving 7 bases between the germline ends. CDR3 DNA: TGTGCCAGCAGTTTACCAGGGGGCACAGATACGCAGTATTTT. Protein: CASSLPGGTDTQYF.

This clone showed up just a few times. The chain recombines TRBV4-3 with TRBJ1-2; no clear D gene. The CDR3 sequence is 15 residues long. Looked up from germline, CDR1 is LGHNA and CDR2 is YSLEER. V was cut by 1 base and J by 7 bases, with 16 bases left in between. CDR3 protein: CASSQVVNTAAGYTF. The CDR3 DNA follows: TGCGCCAGCAGCCAAGTGGTAAATACAGCGGCTGGCTACACCTTC.

V usage is TRBV30 and J usage is TRBJ2-5; TRBD2 might be the D (6 bases). The CDR3 runs to 15 residues. V was clipped by 2 bases and J by 2 bases, with 15 bases between them. Germline V gene sequence: CDR1 GTSNPN, CDR2 SVGIG (reference sequence). In DNA form, the CDR3 reads TGTGCCTGGAGTCTCCCTGGAGGGTTGCAAGAGACCCAGTACTTC. It specifies CAWSLPGGLQETQYF.

This clone was counted between two and nine times. The J gene is TRBJ2-7, the V gene TRBV27; TRBD1 matches 7 bases. This CDR3 has 14 residues. Germline V gene lookup returns CDR1 MNHEY and CDR2 SMNVEV (reference sequence). V gave up 2 bases and J gave up 2 bases; unmatched junction bases: 3. The CDR3 nucleotides read TGTGCCAGCAGTTTAAAGGGGGCTACCTACGAGCAGTACTTC. Translating it yields CASSLKGATYEQYF.

The V call is TRBV7-2, the J call TRBJ2-3; 8 nucleotides align to TRBD1. The CDR3 covers 17 residues. CDR1 SGHTA and CDR2 FQGNSA come from the germline V gene. V shed 6 bases and J 2 bases; nucleotides not matched to a gene: 13. CDR3 DNA: TGTGCCAGCAGACCTCGCGGATTGGACAGGGACACAGATACGCAGTATTTT. Amino acid sequence: CASRPRGLDRDTDTQYF. Supplemented by reference TRBV7-2 and TRBJ2-3, the full variable domain reads GAGVSQSPSNKVTEKGKDVELRCDPISGHTALYWYRQSLGQGLEFLIYFQGNSAPDKSGLPSDRFSAERTGGSVSTLTIQRTQQEDSAVYLCASRPRGLDRDTDTQYFGPGTRLTVL.

The table lists this clone with a few counts. The DNA of the CDR3 is TGTGCCAGCAGCTTAGATTATGGTAATGGCAATCAGCCCCAGCATTTT. Protein product: CASSLDYGNGNQPQHF. The chain employs TRBV7-2 and TRBJ1-5; no reliable D call. Germline V gene data show CDR1 as SGHTA and CDR2 as FQGNSA. Trimming pared 1 base from V and 2 bases from J, leaving 12 bases between. The CDR3 consists of 16 residues.

The genes are TRBV5-1 and TRBJ2-2; 9 nucleotides match TRBD1. The CDR3 spans 15 residues. Germline V CDR1 and CDR2: SGHRS, YFSETQ. The V gene end was trimmed by 3 bases and the J gene end by 6 bases; junction bases not matched to a gene: 6. The CDR3 nucleotides read TGCGCCAGCAGCTCGAACAGACAGGGGGCCGGGGAGCTGTTTTTT. This sequence encodes CASSSNRQGAGELFF.

This clone was seen a handful of times. The CDR3 reads CASSEALGVEQYV. The DNA for the CDR3 is TGTGCCAGCAGTGAAGCGTTAGGGGTTGAGCAGTACGTC. The V call is TRBV6-1, the J call TRBJ2-7; tentatively, D is TRBD1 (5 bases). Germline assignment: CDR1 MNHNS and CDR2 SASEGT. Trimming cost V 0 bases and J 7 bases, with 10 bases left between them. The CDR3 length is 13 residues.

This clone was observed a few times. V usage is TRBV30 and J usage is TRBJ2-7, with 10 bases lining up with TRBD2. Germline values: CDR1 GTSNPN, CDR2 SVGIG (reference sequence). V trimming: 1 base; J trimming: 3 bases; junction bases outside the gene matches: 3. The CDR3 runs to 14 residues. The CDR3 protein is CAWSAGTSDYEQYV. The DNA of the CDR3 is TGTGCCTGGAGTGCCGGGACTAGCGACTACGAGCAGTACGTC.

Only a few counts were recorded for this clone. The chain employs TRBV6-5 and TRBJ2-5; no definite D call. Trimming took off 6 bases at V and 10 bases at J, with 18 bases between the two ends. Germline CDR1 and CDR2: MNHEY and SVGAGI. The CDR3 is made up of 13 amino acids. CDR3 DNA: TGTGCCAGCAGGCAAGAGACCCGAGGTGACCAGTACTTC. Protein sequence: CASRQETRGDQYF.

The sample holds a few counts of this clone. The rearrangement links TRBV5-4 to TRBJ2-1; D is perhaps TRBD2 (6 bases). The CDR3 sequence is 15 residues long. Trimming pared 0 bases from V and 6 bases from J, leaving 13 bases between. CDR1 is SGHNT and CDR2 is YYREEE in the germline V gene (reference sequence). In nucleotides, the CDR3 is TGTGCCAGCAGCTTGGGGGACTCGCGTTTCAATGAGCAGTTCTTC. Translation: CASSLGDSRFNEQFF.

The rearrangement uses TRBV7-2 and TRBJ2-7; D is perhaps TRBD1 (5 bases). V was shortened by 3 bases and J by 3 bases, with 12 bases between the two germline ends. The V gene's germline CDR1 is SGHTA and CDR2 FQGNSA. This CDR3 region has 14 residues. The CDR3 DNA reads TGTGCCAGCAGCTTCATAACAGGAGACTACGAGCAGTACGTC. Encoded protein: CASSFITGDYEQYV.

This clone was observed a handful of times. This chain joins TRBV30 and TRBJ2-1; D might be TRBD2 (6 bases). The CDR3 is made up of 13 amino acids. The germline gives CDR1 GTSNPN, CDR2 SVGIG (reference sequence). The V gene lost 4 bases and the J gene lost 9 bases, with 16 bases spanning the gap. The CDR3 region has the DNA TGTGCCTGGACTAGCGTGGGTCCGGGTGAGCAGTTCTTC. This encodes CAWTSVGPGEQFF.

This clone was counted a few times. The chain has TRBV14 and TRBJ1-2, with 8 positions matching TRBD1. The ends lost 4 bases at V and 5 bases at J; junction bases unmatched: 6. From germline, CDR1 is SGHDN and CDR2 FVKESK. This CDR3 has 14 amino acids. CDR3 nucleotide sequence: TGTGCCAGCAGCCTTACCGGGACAGGATATGGCTACACCTTC. It is translated as CASSLTGTGYGYTF.

A few counts support this clone. V gene TRBV2 combines with J gene TRBJ2-3; no definite D call. Trimming left V 3 bases short and J 4 bases short, with 5 bases between. Per the germline V gene, CDR1 is SNHLY and CDR2 is FYNNEI. The CDR3 length is 12 residues. The CDR3 sequence is CASSEMADTQYF. In DNA, the CDR3 is TGTGCCAGCAGTGAGATGGCAGATACGCAGTATTTT.

This clone was counted a few times. The CDR3 nucleotides read TGTGCCAGCAGTGAAGTCGACAGGGCAGATACGCAGTATTTT. Its translation: CASSEVDRADTQYF. The chain links TRBV25-1 to TRBJ2-3; 7 nucleotides match TRBD1. Germline CDR1 MGHDK, CDR2 SYGVNS. This CDR3 comprises 14 residues. V shed 2 bases, J shed 4 bases, and the junction held 3 bases outside the gene matches. Using reference TRBV25-1 and TRBJ2-3 for the parts outside the CDR3, the full variable domain is EADIYQTPRYLVIGTGKKITLECSQTMGHDKMYWYQQDPGMELHLIHYSYGVNSTEKGDLSSESTVSRIRTEHFPLTLESARPSHTSQYLCASSEVDRADTQYFGPGTRLTVL.

This clone was counted a few times. J is TRBJ2-4 and V is TRBV2, with 7 positions matching TRBD1. The germline V gene encodes CDR1 SNHLY and CDR2 FYNNEI. V shed 6 bases, J shed 7 bases, and the junction held 9 bases outside the gene matches. The CDR3 runs 14 residues. The CDR3: CASSFGQAPNIQYF. DNA for the CDR3: TGTGCCAGCAGCTTCGGACAGGCACCTAACATTCAGTACTTC.

V usage is TRBV11-3 and J usage is TRBJ2-3; D is undetermined. V lost 5 bases to trimming and J lost 2 bases, with 14 bases between them. Germline V gene sequence: CDR1 SGHNT, CDR2 YENEEA. This CDR3 has 15 residues. CDR3 amino acids: CASSDFTDSTDTQYF. CDR3 bases: TGTGCCAGCAGCGATTTTACAGACTCCACAGATACGCAGTATTTT.

The chain combines TRBV5-6 with TRBJ2-4, with 8 bases aligning to TRBD1. The J segment lost 1 base and the V segment lost 4 bases, leaving 1 base of the junction unmatched. The CDR3 contains 14 residues. In germline, CDR1 is SGHDT, CDR2 YYEEEE. DNA for the CDR3: TGTGCCAGCAGCAGACAGGGGGCCAAAAACATTCAGTACTTC. Translation gives CASSRQGAKNIQYF.

The chain links TRBV4-1 to TRBJ2-5; the D gene is possibly TRBD1 (5 bases). The J call could be wrong; TRBJ2-7 is a better fit for the DNA end. Germline V gene sequence: CDR1 MGHRA, CDR2 YSYEKL. The CDR3 is 12 amino acids. CDR3 bases: TGCGCCAGCAGCCCAGGGCGGTACGAGCAGTACTTC. Protein sequence: CASSPGRYEQYF.

This clone was observed a handful of times. The J gene is TRBJ2-1, the V gene TRBV7-8; D call uncertain. CDR3 size: 12 residues. V lost 5 bases and J 7 bases, leaving 9 bases between the germline ends. Germline V CDR1 and CDR2: SGHVS, FQNEAQ. The CDR3 region is CASSPRWNEQFF. In DNA, the CDR3 is TGTGCCAGCAGCCCCCGCTGGAATGAGCAGTTCTTC.

This chain links TRBV4-3 with TRBJ1-1; D not resolved. Trimming removed 0 bases at V and 0 bases at J, with 14 bases between. CDR3 size: 17 residues. Looked up from germline, CDR1 is LGHNA and CDR2 is YSLEER. The CDR3 region has the DNA TGCGCCAGCAGCCAAGAAGGCAGAGGGTTCATGAACACTGAAGCTTTCTTT. It is translated as CASSQEGRGFMNTEAFF.

The gene calls are TRBV11-2 and TRBJ2-7; 14 bases are shared with TRBD2. The CDR3 contains 15 residues. Per the germline V gene, CDR1 is SGHAT and CDR2 is FQNNGV. Trimming cost V 6 bases and J 3 bases; bases outside gene matches: 4. CDR3 region: CASRSGLAGGYEQYF. CDR3 DNA sequence: TGTGCCAGCAGAAGCGGACTAGCGGGGGGCTACGAGCAGTACTTC.

V is TRBV5-6 and J is TRBJ2-1, with 7 bases identical to TRBD1. The V segment lost 6 bases and the J segment 4 bases; nucleotides outside the gene matches: 7. The germline V gene encodes CDR1 SGHDT and CDR2 YYEEEE. This CDR3 contains 14 residues. This CDR3 reads CASTYTGQYNEQFF. CDR3 nucleotide sequence: TGTGCCAGCACCTACACGGGACAGTACAATGAGCAGTTCTTC. Variable domain in full (rest from reference TRBV5-6 and TRBJ2-1): DAGVTQSPTHLIKTRGQQVTLRCSPKSGHDTVSWYQQALGQGPQFIFQYYEEEERQRGNFPDRFSGHQFPNYSSELNVNALLLGDSALYLCASTYTGQYNEQFFGPGTRLTVL.